This TCR beta chain was captured in a study of T-cell reconstitution after alpha-beta-depleted transplantation in children. General observations from the study: It was newly produced T cells that mostly accounted for T-cell counts and diversity one year after transplant. Some patients showed high day-60 TCRbeta diversity, which derived from surviving recipient T cells and thymic progenitors. Reportedly, only several hundred clones from non-depleted graft cells drove alpha-beta T-cell counts at about two months.

About this clonotype itself: Its matching antigen is unknown.

Germline values: CDR1 MNHNS, CDR2 SASEGT. CDR3 length: 15 residues. After removal of 6 bases from V and 6 bases from J, the junction contained 14 bases not matched to a gene. A TCRbeta library incorporating unique molecular identifiers was prepared. TCRdb re-derived calls from the PCR reads in MiXCR, one entry per CDR3 protein. This sample has about 830,000 distinct CDR3 sequences; 16% occur once, and the top ten carry about 4.6%. This chain connects TRBV6-1 to TRBJ2-7; the match to TRBD1 covers 7 bases. The sequences come from PBMCs, mostly from graft donor cells, collected 360 days after TCRalphabeta/CD19-depleted stem cell transplant. This sequence was found in a male patient younger than 18 who had a stem cell transplant for acute lymphoblastic leukemia, so the T cells may come from the graft donor. The chain's CDR3 is CASSTTRVRQGEQYF. The CDR3 DNA reads as TGTGCCAGCAGCACCACCAGAGTTCGACAGGGCGAGCAGTACTTC.